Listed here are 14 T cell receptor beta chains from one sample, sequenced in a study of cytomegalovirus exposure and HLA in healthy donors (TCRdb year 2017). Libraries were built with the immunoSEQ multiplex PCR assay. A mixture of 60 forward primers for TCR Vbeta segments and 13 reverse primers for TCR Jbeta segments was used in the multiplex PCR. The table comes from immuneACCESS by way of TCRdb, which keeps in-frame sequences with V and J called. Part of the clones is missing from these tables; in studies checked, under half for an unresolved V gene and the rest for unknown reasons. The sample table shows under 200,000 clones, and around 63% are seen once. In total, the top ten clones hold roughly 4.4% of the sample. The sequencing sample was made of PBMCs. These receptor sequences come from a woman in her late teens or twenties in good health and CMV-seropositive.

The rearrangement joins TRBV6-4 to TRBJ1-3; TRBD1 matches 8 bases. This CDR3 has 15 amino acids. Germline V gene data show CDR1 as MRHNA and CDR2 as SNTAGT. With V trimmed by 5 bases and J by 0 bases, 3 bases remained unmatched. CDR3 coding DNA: TGTGCCAGCAGTCCGACAGGGGACTCTGGAAACACCATATATTTT. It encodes CASSPTGDSGNTIYF.

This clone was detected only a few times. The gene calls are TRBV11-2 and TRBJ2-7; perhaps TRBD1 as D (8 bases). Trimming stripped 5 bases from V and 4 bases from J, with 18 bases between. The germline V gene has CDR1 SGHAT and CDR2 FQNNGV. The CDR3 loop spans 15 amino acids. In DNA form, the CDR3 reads TGTGCCAGCAGCACAACAGGGGGGGTGGTATACGAGCAGTACTTC. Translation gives CASSTTGGVVYEQYF. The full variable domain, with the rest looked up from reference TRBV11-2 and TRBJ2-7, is EAGVAQSPRYKIIEKRQSVAFWCNPISGHATLYWYQQILGQGPKLLIQFQNNGVVDDSQLPKDRFSAERLKGVDSTLKIQPAKLEDSAVYLCASSTTGGVVYEQYFGPGTRLTVT.

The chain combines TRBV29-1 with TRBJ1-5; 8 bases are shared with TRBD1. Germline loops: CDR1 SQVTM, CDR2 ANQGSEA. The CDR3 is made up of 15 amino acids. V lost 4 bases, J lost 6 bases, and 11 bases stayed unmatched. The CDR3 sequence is CSVASQGASSQPQHF. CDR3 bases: TGCAGCGTTGCATCCCAGGGGGCCTCGAGTCAGCCCCAGCATTTT.

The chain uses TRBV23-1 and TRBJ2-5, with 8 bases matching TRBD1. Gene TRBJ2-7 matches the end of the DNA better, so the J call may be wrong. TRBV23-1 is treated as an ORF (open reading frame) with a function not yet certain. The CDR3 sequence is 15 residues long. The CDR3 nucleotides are TGCGCCAGCAGTCAATCCGGGACAGGAGGTTACGAGCAGTACTTC. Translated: CASSQSGTGGYEQYF.

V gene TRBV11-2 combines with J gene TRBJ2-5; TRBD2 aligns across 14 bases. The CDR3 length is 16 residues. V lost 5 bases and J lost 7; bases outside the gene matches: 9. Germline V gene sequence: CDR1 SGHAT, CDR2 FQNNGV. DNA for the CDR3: TGTGCCAGCAGCCCCCGGACTAGCGGGGGGCAGGGGACCCAGTACTTC. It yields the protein CASSPRTSGGQGTQYF.

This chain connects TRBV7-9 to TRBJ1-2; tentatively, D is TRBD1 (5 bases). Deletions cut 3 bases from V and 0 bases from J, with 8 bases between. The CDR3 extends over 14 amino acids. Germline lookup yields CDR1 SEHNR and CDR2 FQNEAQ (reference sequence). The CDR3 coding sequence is TGTGCCAGCAGCTTGAGGGACTCTAACTATGGCTACACCTTC. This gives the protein CASSLRDSNYGYTF.

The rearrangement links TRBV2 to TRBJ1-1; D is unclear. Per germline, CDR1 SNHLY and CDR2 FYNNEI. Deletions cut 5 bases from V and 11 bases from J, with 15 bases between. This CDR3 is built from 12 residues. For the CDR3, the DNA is TGTGCCAGCAGTCCCCGGGTTTCCTGGGCTTTCTTT. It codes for CASSPRVSWAFF.

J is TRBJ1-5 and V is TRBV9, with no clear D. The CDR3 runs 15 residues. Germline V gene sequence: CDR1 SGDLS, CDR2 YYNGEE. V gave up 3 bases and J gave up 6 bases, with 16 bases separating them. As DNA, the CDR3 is TGTGCCAGCAGCGCCTCCCCAGAAGTGTCTCAGCCCCAGCATTTT. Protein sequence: CASSASPEVSQPQHF.

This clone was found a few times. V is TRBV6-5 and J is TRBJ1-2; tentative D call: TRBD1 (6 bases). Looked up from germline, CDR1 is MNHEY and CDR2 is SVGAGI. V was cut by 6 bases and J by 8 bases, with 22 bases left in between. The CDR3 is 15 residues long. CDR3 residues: CASSQQGGSTGGYTF. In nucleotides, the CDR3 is TGTGCCAGCAGCCAACAGGGCGGGTCTACGGGGGGCTACACCTTC.

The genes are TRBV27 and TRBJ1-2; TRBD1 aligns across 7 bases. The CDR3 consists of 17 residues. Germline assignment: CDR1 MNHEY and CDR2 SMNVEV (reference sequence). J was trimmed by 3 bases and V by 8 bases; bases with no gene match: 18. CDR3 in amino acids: CASRVPQATGRDYGYTF. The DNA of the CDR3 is TGTGCCAGCCGAGTCCCCCAAGCGACAGGGAGAGACTATGGCTACACCTTC.

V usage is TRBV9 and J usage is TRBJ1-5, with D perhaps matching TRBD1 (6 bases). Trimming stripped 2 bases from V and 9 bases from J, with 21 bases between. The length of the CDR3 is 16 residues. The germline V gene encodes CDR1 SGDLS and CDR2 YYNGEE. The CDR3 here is CASSVGNRVLGRPQHF. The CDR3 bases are TGTGCCAGCAGCGTCGGAAACAGGGTTTTGGGTAGGCCCCAGCATTTT.

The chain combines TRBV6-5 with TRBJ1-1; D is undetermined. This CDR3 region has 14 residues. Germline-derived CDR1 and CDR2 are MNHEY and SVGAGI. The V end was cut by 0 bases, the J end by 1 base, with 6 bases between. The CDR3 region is CASSYSSQNTEAFF. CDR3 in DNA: TGTGCCAGCAGTTACTCGAGCCAGAACACTGAAGCTTTCTTT.

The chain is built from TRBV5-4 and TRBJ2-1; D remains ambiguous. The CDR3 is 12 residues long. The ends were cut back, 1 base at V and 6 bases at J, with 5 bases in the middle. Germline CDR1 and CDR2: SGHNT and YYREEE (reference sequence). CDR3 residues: CASSLTINEQFF. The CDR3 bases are TGTGCCAGCAGCTTGACTATCAATGAGCAGTTCTTC.

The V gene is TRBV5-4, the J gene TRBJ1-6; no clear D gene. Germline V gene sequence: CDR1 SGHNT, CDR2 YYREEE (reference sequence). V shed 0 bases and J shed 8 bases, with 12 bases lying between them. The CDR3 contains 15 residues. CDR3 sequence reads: CASSLDSSFDSPLHF. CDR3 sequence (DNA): TGTGCCAGCAGCTTGGACAGCAGTTTCGATTCACCCCTCCACTTT.